This TCR beta chain was sequenced for a study of CD8 T cells in ankylosing spondylitis. General study results and limits: There was a TCR beta motif, made of fewer than 10 highly homologous variants, that appeared characteristic of ankylosing spondylitis blood.

This CDR3 region has 15 residues. The V gene end was trimmed by 1 base and the J gene end by 8 bases; junction bases not matched to a gene: 6. CDR1 is KGHDR, CDR2 SFDVKD, per germline. TCRdb fed the 5' RACE reads into MiXCR, producing one record per CDR3 protein. The sample has a few hundred thousand distinct CDR3 sequences, 7% to 9% seen once. This clonotype was seen ten or more times. No antigen is known for it. The sample was blood, either unsorted or a sorted T cell fraction (not recorded which). This chain uses TRBV24-1 with TRBJ2-1; 8 bases line up with TRBD2. The TCR sequence derives from a male donor with ankylosing spondylitis. The CDR3, as DNA: TGTGCCACCAGTGATTTACCGGGAGGGGACGATGAGCAGTTCTTC. Protein product: CATSDLPGGDDEQFF.